This T cell receptor beta chain emerged from a study of T cell responses to AZD1222 COVID-19 vaccine (dated by TCRdb to about 2021). Context from the whole study: AZD1222 recipients with second doses at about 4 weeks or about 12 weeks were pooled, because spike-specific TCR depth and breadth did not differ between schedules. A total of 233 trial participants underwent TCR sequencing, of whom 207 received two doses of AZD1222 and about 25 received two doses of the MenACWY control vaccine. Trial participants were enrolled into age subgroups of 18-55, 56-69 and 70-plus years, which contained about 150, 27 and 61 TCR-sequenced participants, respectively. The research as a whole found: Conclusions about previously exposed vaccinees were limited because only six AZD1222 recipients were SARS-CoV-2 seropositive at baseline. The vaccine-associated CD4 TCRs covered the entire spike protein, and the dominant responses fell in regions 160-218 and 743-854. After two AZD1222 doses, spike-specific TCR breadth and depth were significantly higher than at day 0 and than in MenACWY recipients. The 56-69-year group was small, and its depth increase did not reach significance, likely because of low power. Participants were mostly white British and included more females than males, and it was suggested by the authors that clonal diversity may have been underestimated. Epitopes outside the regions mutated in the B.1.351 and B.1.1.7 variants were reportedly recognized by nearly half of the unique spike-specific TCRs. Because no day 14 peak-response samples were available, repertoires were characterized only after the peak T cell response.

The germline V gene gives CDR1 as KGHSH and CDR2 as LQKENI. There are 14 amino acids in the CDR3, from cysteine to phenylalanine inclusive. Solely the CDR3 DNA is kept, with 42 bases framed from the first base. V trim: 1 base; J trim: 3 bases; unmatched bases: 2. The time point label here, explained by the study, means: baseline before first vaccination. Samples from vaccinated people were obtained from the UK trials COV001 and COV002, which included a single-blind randomized controlled phase 2/3 trial of AZD1222 (ChAdOx1 nCoV-19) in healthy adults. For TCRbeta chain sequencing, PBMC samples were collected from trial participants at day 0 and at day 28 after the second dose. About this clone: No cognate antigen has been identified for it. Base qualities are not at hand, and no much larger clone is one base apart.

The CDR3 regions of human TCRbeta chains were analyzed by immunosequencing. The authors processed their data as follows. Repertoire TCRs were matched against a reference library of SARS-CoV-2-specific TCRs generated with the MIRA antigen-specificity platform. Breadth was defined as the fraction of unique TCRs that were SARS-CoV-2-associated, and depth was defined as the fraction of total T cells that were SARS-CoV-2-associated. Using the MIRA data, each spike-specific TCR was assigned both to the spike region to which the TCR was reactive and to a CD4 or CD8 class. Log10-transformed breadth and depth values were compared by one-way ANOVA with Sidak's multiple comparisons tests. Drawn from immuneACCESS, this table holds only the in-frame rearrangements with V and J called that TCRdb kept. Clones are partly lost; checked studies trace under half to an unresolved V gene and leave the rest unexplained. Clonal size and the V and J genes are those of that table, whereas D and trimming came from the DNA. This sample lists 90,000 to 140,000 clones; roughly 82% were detected once. The top ten clonotypes cover less than 6% of the sample.

The input for sequencing was peripheral blood, taken on day 0 of AZD1222 vaccination. Recombination joined TRBV18 with TRBJ2-7, with 8 junctional bases fitting TRBD2. The source is an adult in good health. The DNA sequence follows: TGTGCCAGCTCACCACGGGCGGGGGGCTACGAGCAGTACTTC. It translates as CASSPRAGGYEQYF.